These T cell receptor beta chains were read from a single sample in a study of shared clonotypes between healthy human individuals. Generated by immunoSEQ multiplex PCR, the TCRdb table keeps only in-frame clones and is missing some. This table holds about 490,000 clones, around 80% found once. The sample consisted of PBMCs. The receptors derive from a woman aged 40 to 50 in good health. Some clones in this sample may be carry-over from other donors' samples. CDR3s include the opening cysteine and the closing phenylalanine or tryptophan. Each record gives: J gene, clone size, V gene, D gene, CDR3 DNA, CDR3 protein. D genes are given only for firm matches. Only some rows state a clone size, as once, few, many or a class for expanded clones.

J gene: TRBJ1-5; clone size: .; V gene: TRBV4-2; D gene: .; CDR3 DNA: TGTGCCAGCAGCCAAGAGGTGGGGGCAGGGCTTCAGCCCCAGCATTTT; CDR3 protein: CASSQEVGAGLQPQHF
J gene: TRBJ1-1; clone size: many; V gene: TRBV19; D gene: .; CDR3 DNA: TGTGCCAGCCGGGGGCAGCCGAACACTGAAGCTTTCTTT; CDR3 protein: CASRGQPNTEAFF
J gene: TRBJ2-7; clone size: .; V gene: TRBV4-1; D gene: TRBD2; CDR3 DNA: TGCGCCAGCAGCTACGTGGGGGGGAGGTACGAGCAGTACTTC; CDR3 protein: CASSYVGGRYEQYF
J gene: TRBJ2-2; clone size: .; V gene: TRBV5-1; D gene: .; CDR3 DNA: TGCGCCAGCAGCTTGGGACCGGCGTTCGCGAACACCGGGGAGCTGTTTTTT; CDR3 protein: CASSLGPAFANTGELFF
J gene: TRBJ2-6; clone size: .; V gene: TRBV28; D gene: .; CDR3 DNA: TGTGCCAGCACCGGGACCCGCTCTGGGGCCAACGTCCTGACTTTC; CDR3 protein: CASTGTRSGANVLTF
J gene: TRBJ2-5; clone size: .; V gene: TRBV5-4; D gene: .; CDR3 DNA: TGTGCCAGCAGCTTGAGAGGGACACAAGAGACCCAGTACTTC; CDR3 protein: CASSLRGTQETQYF
J gene: TRBJ2-1; clone size: .; V gene: TRBV11-2; D gene: TRBD2; CDR3 DNA: TGTGCCAGCAGCTTTTTGCTAGCGGGAAACGATGAGCAGTTCTTC; CDR3 protein: CASSFLLAGNDEQFF
J gene: TRBJ1-1; clone size: .; V gene: TRBV28; D gene: .; CDR3 DNA: TGTGCCAGCAGTCTAATGACGGACTCTGAAGCTTTCTTT; CDR3 protein: CASSLMTDSEAFF
J gene: TRBJ1-2; clone size: .; V gene: TRBV9; D gene: .; CDR3 DNA: TGTGCCAGCAGCGCGGACAGCTCGGGGCTAAACTATGGCTACACCTTC; CDR3 protein: CASSADSSGLNYGYTF
J gene: TRBJ2-5; clone size: .; V gene: TRBV6-6; D gene: TRBD2; CDR3 DNA: TGTGCCAGCAGCTTCTCTAGCGGGAGAGGAGAGACCCAGTACTTC; CDR3 protein: CASSFSSGRGETQYF
J gene: TRBJ2-7; clone size: .; V gene: TRBV4-3; D gene: TRBD2; CDR3 DNA: TGCGCCAGCAGCCAAGTCGCGGGAGGGCCCTACGAGCAGTACTTC; CDR3 protein: CASSQVAGGPYEQYF
J gene: TRBJ1-5; clone size: .; V gene: TRBV19; D gene: .; CDR3 DNA: TGTGCCAGTAGTATCACCCAGGTTAGGAGGGATCAGCCCCAGCATTTT; CDR3 protein: CASSITQVRRDQPQHF
J gene: TRBJ1-2; clone size: .; V gene: TRBV11-2; D gene: .; CDR3 DNA: TGTGCCAGCAGCTTAGATTTGGAGACAGCCTATGGCTACACCTTC; CDR3 protein: CASSLDLETAYGYTF
J gene: TRBJ2-1; clone size: .; V gene: TRBV5-1; D gene: TRBD1; CDR3 DNA: TGCGCCAGCAGCTACAACCCGGGACAGGTCTACAATGAGCAGTTCTTC; CDR3 protein: CASSYNPGQVYNEQFF
J gene: TRBJ1-5; clone size: .; V gene: TRBV5-1; D gene: .; CDR3 DNA: TGCGCCAGCAGCTTGGGGACCTTGGCGGGCAATCAGCCCCAGCATTTT; CDR3 protein: CASSLGTLAGNQPQHF
J gene: TRBJ2-7; clone size: .; V gene: TRBV19; D gene: TRBD2; CDR3 DNA: TGTGCCAGTAGTCAACTAGCGGGAGCCCAGCAGTACTTC; CDR3 protein: CASSQLAGAQQYF
J gene: TRBJ1-1; clone size: .; V gene: TRBV9; D gene: .; CDR3 DNA: TGTGCCAGCAGCGCAGCCACAGGTTCCGTCGTGGCTTTCTTT; CDR3 protein: CASSAATGSVVAFF
J gene: TRBJ2-1; clone size: .; V gene: TRBV6-4; D gene: TRBD2; CDR3 DNA: TGTGCCAGCAGTGAGGCCGGGACTAGCGGGAGCTATGAGCAGTTCTTC; CDR3 protein: CASSEAGTSGSYEQFF
J gene: TRBJ2-3; clone size: .; V gene: TRBV19; D gene: .; CDR3 DNA: TGTGCCAGTAGCTGGGGACCATTCACAGATACGCAGTATTTT; CDR3 protein: CASSWGPFTDTQYF
J gene: TRBJ1-6; clone size: few; V gene: TRBV28; D gene: .; CDR3 DNA: .; CDR3 protein: CASSSSVNSPLHF
J gene: TRBJ2-3; clone size: .; V gene: TRBV9; D gene: TRBD2; CDR3 DNA: TGTGCCAGCAGCACCCCTAGCGGGAGGGACCTCACAGATACGCAGTATTTT; CDR3 protein: CASSTPSGRDLTDTQYF
J gene: TRBJ1-5; clone size: .; V gene: TRBV18; D gene: .; CDR3 DNA: TGTGCCAGCTCCCCGGCCGGGGGTGGCAATCAGCCCCAGCATTTT; CDR3 protein: CASSPAGGGNQPQHF
J gene: TRBJ2-1; clone size: many; V gene: TRBV7-3; D gene: .; CDR3 DNA: TGTGCCAGCAGCTTAACGGGAGATAGTTTCAATGAGCAGTTCTTC; CDR3 protein: CASSLTGDSFNEQFF
J gene: TRBJ2-7; clone size: .; V gene: TRBV18; D gene: .; CDR3 DNA: TGTGCCAGCTCACCCTTTGGCGGTACCTACGAGCAGTACTTC; CDR3 protein: CASSPFGGTYEQYF
J gene: TRBJ2-7; clone size: .; V gene: TRBV7-6; D gene: .; CDR3 DNA: TGTGCCAGCAGCCAATACACGGGCCAACTCTACGAGCAGTACTTC; CDR3 protein: CASSQYTGQLYEQYF
J gene: TRBJ1-2; clone size: .; V gene: TRBV19; D gene: .; CDR3 DNA: TGTGCCAGTAGTATACCTCGACAGAATAACTATGGCTACACCTTC; CDR3 protein: CASSIPRQNNYGYTF
J gene: TRBJ2-1; clone size: .; V gene: TRBV7-3; D gene: .; CDR3 DNA: TGTGCCAGCAGCTTAACCGGGGGCTACAATGAGCAGTTCTTC; CDR3 protein: CASSLTGGYNEQFF
J gene: TRBJ1-2; clone size: few; V gene: TRBV28; D gene: .; CDR3 DNA: TGTGCCAGCAGGGAGGGACCTAACTATGGCTACACCTTC; CDR3 protein: CASREGPNYGYTF
J gene: TRBJ1-2; clone size: .; V gene: TRBV28; D gene: .; CDR3 DNA: TGTGCCAGCAGTTCCCCGAACTATGGCTACACCTTC; CDR3 protein: CASSSPNYGYTF
J gene: TRBJ2-7; clone size: .; V gene: TRBV11-2; D gene: TRBD1; CDR3 DNA: TGTGCCAGCAGCTTATTTACAGGGGTCGAGCAGTACTTC; CDR3 protein: CASSLFTGVEQYF
J gene: TRBJ1-2; clone size: few; V gene: TRBV6-1; D gene: TRBD1; CDR3 DNA: TGTGCCAGCAGGAGACAGGGCTCAACCGACTATGGCTACACCTTC; CDR3 protein: CASRRQGSTDYGYTF
J gene: TRBJ2-7; clone size: .; V gene: TRBV27; D gene: TRBD1; CDR3 DNA: TGTGCCAGCAGTTTAGGGACAGGGGGTTTGTACGAGCAGTACTTC; CDR3 protein: CASSLGTGGLYEQYF
J gene: TRBJ1-3; clone size: .; V gene: TRBV29-1; D gene: .; CDR3 DNA: TGCAGCGTTGTCACCCCACAGGAGGGGAACACCATATATTTT; CDR3 protein: CSVVTPQEGNTIYF
J gene: TRBJ1-1; clone size: .; V gene: TRBV6-1; D gene: .; CDR3 DNA: TGTGCCAGCACGAGGTTGTGGTCGAACACTGAAGCTTTCTTT; CDR3 protein: CASTRLWSNTEAFF
J gene: TRBJ2-5; clone size: .; V gene: TRBV6-1; D gene: .; CDR3 DNA: TGTGCCAAGGGCCCCGGGGAAGGGACCCAGTACTTC; CDR3 protein: CAKGPGEGTQYF
J gene: TRBJ1-2; clone size: .; V gene: TRBV6-5; D gene: .; CDR3 DNA: TGTGCCAGCAGAGCGGACAGCTATGGCTACACCTTC; CDR3 protein: CASRADSYGYTF
J gene: TRBJ2-7; clone size: .; V gene: TRBV29-1; D gene: TRBD1; CDR3 DNA: TGCAGCGTTGAGGGCCGAGACAGGGGTGACGAGCAGTACTTC; CDR3 protein: CSVEGRDRGDEQYF
J gene: TRBJ2-2; clone size: .; V gene: TRBV10-3; D gene: .; CDR3 DNA: TGTGCCATCAGTGAGTCGAGGGCTTCCGGGGAGCTGTTTTTT; CDR3 protein: CAISESRASGELFF
J gene: TRBJ2-1; clone size: .; V gene: TRBV30; D gene: TRBD2; CDR3 DNA: TGTGCCTGGAGTGTATCGGGAGGGCCGGGTGAGCAGTTCTTC; CDR3 protein: CAWSVSGGPGEQFF
J gene: TRBJ2-5; clone size: .; V gene: TRBV7-8; D gene: .; CDR3 DNA: TGTGCCAGCAGCTTAGCAAGGGGGCAAGAGACCCAGTACTTC; CDR3 protein: CASSLARGQETQYF
J gene: TRBJ2-3; clone size: .; V gene: TRBV5-1; D gene: .; CDR3 DNA: TGCGCCAGCAGCTTGGATTCGGCAGATACGCAGTATTTT; CDR3 protein: CASSLDSADTQYF